The clone carrying this T cell receptor (beta chain) is a singleton in its sample. The source of the sample is a study of blood T cell repertoires in COVID-19. In the study overall: The United States, Italy and Spain provided the acute and convalescent COVID-19 samples. T cells, B-cell-depleted T cells, or PBMCs provided the cDNA or gDNA that served as material.

Per the authors' pipeline: Amplified reference gene primers provided the basis for estimating nucleated cell counts. Here immunoSEQ multiplex PCR was the method, and the copy in TCRdb shows in-frame clones only, minus some. V and J calls plus clone size are reproduced from that table; the DNA served to infer D and trimming. This sample carries about 250,000 clones, roughly 86% of them seen once, and the ten largest clones take approximately 1.5%. J gave up 2 bases and V 0 bases, and 5 bases lay outside the gene matches. Germline V gene data show CDR1 as LGHDT and CDR2 as YNNKEL (reference sequence). The CDR3 is made up of 18 amino acids.

The sequencing sample was made of peripheral blood. The chain is built from TRBV3-1 (or the pseudogene TRBV3-2) and TRBJ2-7, with 15 bases matching TRBD2. This sequence was found in an older woman who had recovered from COVID-19. The CDR3 bases are TGTGCCAGCAGCCAAGAATCGGGACTAGCGGGGGGTGCCTACGAGCAGTACTTC. It specifies CASSQESGLAGGAYEQYF.